This TCR beta chain appears in the sequencing data of a study of cytomegalovirus exposure and HLA in healthy donors. The sample holds one count of this clone. Trimming pared 4 bases from V and 7 bases from J, leaving 19 bases between. Germline values: CDR1 LGHNA, CDR2 YSLEER. CDR3 length: 15 amino acids. It was with 60 Vbeta and 13 Jbeta primers that the PCR ran. Here immunoSEQ multiplex PCR was the method, and the copy in TCRdb shows in-frame clones only, minus some. The sample contains 160,000 or so clones, more than 65% of which appear only once. The sequenced sample consisted of PBMCs. The origin of this receptor is a woman aged 45-65 years in good health and CMV-seronegative. The chain employs TRBV4-3 and TRBJ1-1; D is unresolved. CDR3 in DNA: TGCGCCAGCAGCCGAGGGATTGGCAGAGGACTTGAAGCTTTCTTT. Its protein is CASSRGIGRGLEAFF.